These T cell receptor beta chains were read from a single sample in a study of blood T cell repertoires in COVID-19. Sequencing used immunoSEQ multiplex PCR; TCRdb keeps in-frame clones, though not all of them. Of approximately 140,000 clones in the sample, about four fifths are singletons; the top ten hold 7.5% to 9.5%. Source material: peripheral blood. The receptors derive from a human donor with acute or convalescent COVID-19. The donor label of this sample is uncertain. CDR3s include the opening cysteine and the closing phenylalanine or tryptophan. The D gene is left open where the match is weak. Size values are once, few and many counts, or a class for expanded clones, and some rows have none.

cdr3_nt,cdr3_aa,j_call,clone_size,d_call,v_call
TGTGCCAGCAGCACAGGGTTTACTGAAGCTTTCTTT,CASSTGFTEAFF,TRBJ1-1,once,-,TRBV25-1
TGTGCCAGCAGCGTAGGTCCGGGCAGGGGCTACGAGCAGTACTTC,CASSVGPGRGYEQYF,TRBJ2-7,once,-,TRBV9
TGTGCCACCAGCACCACCGACTCCAGCACAGATACGCAGTATTTT,CATSTTDSSTDTQYF,TRBJ2-3,once,-,TRBV15
TGTGCCAGCAGCTTAGTAGGGACAGGTATTAACTATGGCTACACCTTC,CASSLVGTGINYGYTF,TRBJ1-2,-,TRBD1,TRBV7-9
TGTGCCAGCAGCCGGACAGGGGTCAATCAGCCCCAGCATTTT,CASSRTGVNQPQHF,TRBJ1-5,-,TRBD1,TRBV7-8
TGTGCCAGTAGTGGAAGGGGGCTAGGCGGGGAGCTGTTTTTT,CASSGRGLGGELFF,TRBJ2-2,-,TRBD1,TRBV19
TGTGCCAGCAGTTCCCCCAGGGCATCGGGCTCCTATAATTCACCCCTCCACTTT,CASSSPRASGSYNSPLHF,TRBJ1-6,-,-,TRBV27
TGTGCCAGCAGCTCACACGCCGGGACAGACAACACTGAAGCTTTCTTT,CASSSHAGTDNTEAFF,TRBJ1-1,-,TRBD1,TRBV7-3
TGTGCCAGCAGAGTGGGACTCCAATGGCAAGCTTTCTTT,CASRVGLQWQAFF,TRBJ1-1,-,-,TRBV2
TGTGCCAGCAGTTACACCCTTGACAGGGGGAACACTGAAGCTTTCTTT,CASSYTLDRGNTEAFF,TRBJ1-1,-,TRBD1,TRBV6-5